This T cell receptor beta chain was obtained from a study of siplizumab effects on memory and regulatory T cells. This clone showed up just a few times. What it binds is unknown. The study, taken as a whole, reports: The diversity of naive T cells seemed greater than that of memory cells, and their alloresponse contribution seemed major. Roughly 75-95% of proliferating clones (CD4+ or CD8+) could not be assigned a naive or memory phenotype. The Treg-derived share of mappable alloreactive CD4+ clones averaged roughly 64% with siplizumab and about 30% in controls.

Germline loops: CDR1 SNHLY, CDR2 FYNNEI. V lost 6 bases and J lost 3; bases outside the gene matches: 10. The CDR3 has 15 amino acids. Clones were sequenced by immunoSEQ multiplex PCR, and TCRdb holds only the in-frame ones, with some missing. The sample includes roughly 69,000 clones, over 80% of them seen just once. Sequenced material: memory CD4+ T cells sorted from blood. The receptor was derived from a human donor in good health. This chain uses TRBV2 with TRBJ2-5, with 7 bases lining up with TRBD2. CDR3 nucleotide sequence: TGTGCCAGCAGACTAGGGACTACAACCAAAGAGACCCAGTACTTC. It encodes CASRLGTTTKETQYF.